Listed below are T cell receptor beta chains from one sample, sequenced in a study of human T cells and chemical hapten exposure. TCRdb used MiXCR to reprocess the RACE reads, holding one entry per CDR3 protein. The sample lists about 42,000 distinct CDR3 sequences; about 9.6% were seen once. The sample here was whole blood, taken in connection with sensitization to the hapten diphenylcyclopropenone (DPC). Receptors originate from a woman aged 30 to 39 with alopecia areata. Some clones in this sample may be carry-over from other donors' samples. Both conserved end residues are part of each CDR3. The order of the fields is clone size, D gene, V gene, J gene, CDR3 protein, CDR3 DNA. A D gene is named only where the DNA matches it firmly. Some rows have no size entry. The others give once, few or many, or a class for an expanded clone.

size: many; D: TRBD1; V: TRBV7-9; J: TRBJ1-5; CDR3: CASSLGYGTGSNQPQHF; DNA: TGTGCCAGCAGCTTAGGTTATGGGACAGGGAGTAATCAGCCCCAGCATTTT
size: .; D: .; V: TRBV4-1; J: TRBJ2-3; CDR3: CASSQETRGSTDTQYF; DNA: TGCGCCAGCAGCCAAGAAACCAGGGGTAGCACAGATACGCAGTATTTT
size: .; D: TRBD1; V: TRBV9; J: TRBJ1-4; CDR3: CASSARGQGEKLFF; DNA: TGTGCCAGCAGCGCCCGCGGACAGGGGGAAAAACTGTTTTTT
size: many; D: .; V: TRBV4-3; J: TRBJ2-7; CDR3: CASSRVEGTGSEQYF; DNA: TGCGCCAGCAGCCGGGTTGAGGGGACCGGTTCCGAGCAGTACTTC
size: many; D: .; V: TRBV5-1; J: TRBJ2-5; CDR3: CASSLQGIQETQYF; DNA: TGCGCCAGCAGCTTGCAGGGCATTCAAGAGACCCAGTACTTC
size: .; D: .; V: TRBV12-3/TRBV12-4; J: TRBJ2-6; CDR3: CASTLASGANVLTF; DNA: TGTGCCAGCACTTTGGCTAGCGGGGCCAACGTCCTGACTTTC
size: few; D: TRBD1; V: TRBV3-1; J: TRBJ1-6; CDR3: CASSLDRGGSPLHF; DNA: TGTGCCAGCAGCCTGGACAGGGGAGGTTCACCCCTCCACTTT
size: .; D: .; V: TRBV4-3; J: TRBJ2-3; CDR3: CASSQDLRGVKTDTQYF; DNA: TGCGCCAGCAGCCAAGATTTACGCGGGGTTAAGACAGATACGCAGTATTTT
size: many; D: .; V: TRBV5-5; J: TRBJ1-5; CDR3: CASSSTWYSNQPQHF; DNA: TGTGCCAGCAGCTCTACATGGTATAGCAATCAGCCCCAGCATTTT
size: many; D: .; V: TRBV7-9; J: TRBJ1-2; CDR3: CATPGTYGYTF; DNA: TGTGCCACCCCGGGAACCTATGGCTACACCTTC
size: .; D: .; V: TRBV7-6; J: TRBJ2-3; CDR3: CASSLARVLPDTQYF; DNA: TGTGCCAGCAGCTTGGCAAGGGTCCTCCCAGATACGCAGTATTTT
size: many; D: TRBD1; V: TRBV12-3/TRBV12-4; J: TRBJ1-4; CDR3: CASSRGSGGTNEKLFF; DNA: TGTGCCAGCAGCCGGGGCTCAGGGGGAACTAATGAAAAACTGTTTTTT
size: few; D: .; V: TRBV3-1; J: TRBJ1-5; CDR3: CASSQGGWGPAQPQHF; DNA: TGTGCCAGCAGCCAAGGGGGTTGGGGACCAGCTCAGCCCCAGCATTTT
size: few; D: TRBD1; V: TRBV7-2; J: TRBJ1-2; CDR3: CASSLALDRGNYGYTF; DNA: TGTGCCAGCAGCTTAGCCCTCGACAGGGGTAACTATGGCTACACCTTC
size: .; D: .; V: TRBV28; J: TRBJ2-2; CDR3: CASSLGLNTGELFF; DNA: TGTGCCAGCAGTCTGGGATTGAACACCGGGGAGCTGTTTTTT
size: .; D: .; V: TRBV7-2; J: TRBJ1-5; CDR3: CASSFGPYSNQPQHF; DNA: TGTGCCAGCAGCTTCGGACCATATAGCAATCAGCCCCAGCATTTT
size: few; D: .; V: TRBV7-2; J: TRBJ1-4; CDR3: CASSLGGILSNEKLFF; DNA: TGTGCCAGCAGCTTAGGAGGGATTTTATCTAATGAAAAACTGTTTTTT
size: few; D: TRBD1; V: TRBV9; J: TRBJ2-1; CDR3: CASSDFDRGEKDEQFF; DNA: TGTGCCAGCAGCGATTTTGACAGGGGAGAGAAGGATGAGCAGTTCTTC
size: .; D: .; V: TRBV5-1; J: TRBJ1-1; CDR3: CASSLANLNTEAFF; DNA: TGCGCCAGCAGCTTGGCCAATTTGAACACTGAAGCTTTCTTT
size: many; D: TRBD2; V: TRBV6-2/TRBV6-3; J: TRBJ2-1; CDR3: CASSPSGGREQFF; DNA: TGTGCCAGCAGTCCAAGCGGGGGTCGGGAGCAGTTCTTC
size: many; D: TRBD2; V: TRBV12-3/TRBV12-4; J: TRBJ2-5; CDR3: CASSPGLALETQYF; DNA: TGTGCCAGCAGCCCGGGACTAGCGTTGGAGACCCAGTACTTC
size: medium-sized; D: .; V: TRBV24-1; J: TRBJ2-1; CDR3: CATSDLNGGSYNEQFF; DNA: TGTGCCACCAGTGATTTGAACGGGGGTTCCTACAATGAGCAGTTCTTC
size: .; D: .; V: TRBV28; J: TRBJ1-4; CDR3: CASSPQGLYGKLFF; DNA: TGTGCCAGCAGCCCCCAGGGTCTCTACGGAAAACTGTTTTTT
size: many; D: TRBD1; V: TRBV5-4; J: TRBJ2-1; CDR3: CASSLGDRGLRSEQFF; DNA: TGTGCCAGCAGCTTGGGGGACAGGGGGTTAAGGAGTGAGCAGTTCTTC
size: .; D: TRBD2; V: TRBV7-2; J: TRBJ2-7; CDR3: CASSFRSGGQNEQYF; DNA: TGTGCCAGCAGCTTCCGTAGCGGGGGGCAGAACGAGCAGTACTTC
size: many; D: TRBD2; V: TRBV30; J: TRBJ2-1; CDR3: CAWSVLAGGYNEQFF; DNA: TGTGCCTGGAGTGTACTAGCGGGGGGCTACAATGAGCAGTTCTTC
size: many; D: .; V: TRBV12-3/TRBV12-4; J: TRBJ1-2; CDR3: CASSLQGDYGYTF; DNA: TGTGCCAGCAGCCTACAGGGAGACTATGGCTACACCTTC
size: .; D: .; V: TRBV20-1; J: TRBJ2-5; CDR3: CSASPRAQGETQYF; DNA: TGCAGTGCTAGCCCCCGGGCCCAGGGGGAGACCCAGTACTTC
size: few; D: TRBD1; V: TRBV19; J: TRBJ1-5; CDR3: CASGTVNSNQPQHF; DNA: TGTGCCAGCGGGACAGTCAATAGCAATCAGCCCCAGCATTTT
size: once; D: .; V: TRBV5-4; J: TRBJ1-2; CDR3: CASSLGAGSYGYTF; DNA: TGTGCCAGCAGCCTGGGAGCAGGGAGCTATGGCTACACCTTC
size: few; D: TRBD1; V: TRBV29-1; J: TRBJ2-2; CDR3: CSVVVQGAGELFF; DNA: TGCAGCGTTGTAGTACAGGGGGCCGGGGAGCTGTTTTTT
size: many; D: .; V: TRBV29-1; J: TRBJ1-1; CDR3: CSAVGQTSTEAFF; DNA: TGCAGCGCTGTAGGACAGACTAGCACTGAAGCTTTCTTT
size: .; D: TRBD1; V: TRBV29-1; J: TRBJ1-3; CDR3: CSVKTGAGNTIYF; DNA: TGCAGCGTCAAGACAGGGGCTGGAAACACCATATATTTT
size: few; D: TRBD2; V: TRBV5-4; J: TRBJ2-2; CDR3: CASSPLAGAKNTGELFF; DNA: TGTGCCAGCAGCCCATTAGCGGGGGCAAAGAACACCGGGGAGCTGTTTTTT
size: few; D: .; V: TRBV7-2; J: TRBJ2-5; CDR3: CASSYTGLETQYF; DNA: TGTGCCAGCAGCTACACAGGGCTGGAGACCCAGTACTTC
size: .; D: TRBD2; V: TRBV19; J: TRBJ2-2; CDR3: CASSIPGGGTGELFF; DNA: TGTGCCAGTAGTATCCCCGGGGGAGGGACCGGGGAGCTGTTTTTT
size: many; D: TRBD2; V: TRBV7-9; J: TRBJ2-5; CDR3: CASSLSRGEKETQYF; DNA: TGTGCCAGCAGCTTAAGTCGGGGGGAAAAAGAGACCCAGTACTTC
size: many; D: .; V: TRBV11-2; J: TRBJ2-7; CDR3: CASSLDSGSYEQYF; DNA: TGTGCCAGCAGCTTAGATAGCGGCAGCTACGAGCAGTACTTC
size: few; D: TRBD2; V: TRBV20-1; J: TRBJ2-1; CDR3: CSAPGLAGGYNEQFF; DNA: TGCAGTGCGCCGGGACTAGCGGGGGGGTACAATGAGCAGTTCTTC
size: many; D: .; V: TRBV29-1; J: TRBJ1-1; CDR3: CSVVGFGGLGTEAFF; DNA: TGCAGCGTTGTCGGTTTCGGGGGGCTTGGGACTGAAGCTTTCTTT